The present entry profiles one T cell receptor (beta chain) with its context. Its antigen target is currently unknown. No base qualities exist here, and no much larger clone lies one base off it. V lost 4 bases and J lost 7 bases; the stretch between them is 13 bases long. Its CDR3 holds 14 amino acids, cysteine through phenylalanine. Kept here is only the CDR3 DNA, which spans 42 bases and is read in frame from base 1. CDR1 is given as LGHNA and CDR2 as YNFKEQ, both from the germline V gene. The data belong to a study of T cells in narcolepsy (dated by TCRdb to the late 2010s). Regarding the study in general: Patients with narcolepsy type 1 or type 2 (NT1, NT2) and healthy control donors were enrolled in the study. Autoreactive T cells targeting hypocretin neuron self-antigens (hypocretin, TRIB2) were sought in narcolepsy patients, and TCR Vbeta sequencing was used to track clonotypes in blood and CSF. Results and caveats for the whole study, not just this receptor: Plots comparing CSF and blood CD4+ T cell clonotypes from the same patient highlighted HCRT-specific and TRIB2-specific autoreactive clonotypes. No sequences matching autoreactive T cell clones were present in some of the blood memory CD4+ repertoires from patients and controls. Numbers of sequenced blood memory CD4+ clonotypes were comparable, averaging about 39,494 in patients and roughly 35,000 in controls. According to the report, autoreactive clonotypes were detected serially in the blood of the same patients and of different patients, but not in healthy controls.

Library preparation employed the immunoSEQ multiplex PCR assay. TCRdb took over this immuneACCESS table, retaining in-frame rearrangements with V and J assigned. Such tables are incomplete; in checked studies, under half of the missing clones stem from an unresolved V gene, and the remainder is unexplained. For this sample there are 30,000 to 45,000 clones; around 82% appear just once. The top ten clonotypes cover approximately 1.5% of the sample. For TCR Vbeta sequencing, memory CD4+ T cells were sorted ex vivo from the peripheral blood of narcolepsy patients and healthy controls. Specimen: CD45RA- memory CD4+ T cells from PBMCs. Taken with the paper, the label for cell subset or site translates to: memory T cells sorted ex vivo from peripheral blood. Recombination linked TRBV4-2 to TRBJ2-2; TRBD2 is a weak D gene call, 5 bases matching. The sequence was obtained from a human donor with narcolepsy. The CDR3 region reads CASSRAGIDGELFF. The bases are TGTGCCAGCAGCCGGGCCGGGATCGACGGGGAGCTGTTTTTT.